This TCR beta chain originates from a study of CD4 T cells in relation to SARS-CoV-2 and coronaviruses. Study in general: Controls used an HIV-1 Nef peptide pool or no peptide.

For this clone: What it binds is not known.

Profiled with immunoSEQ multiplex PCR; TCRdb holds only in-frame clones, not every one. The sample has 15,000 to 20,000 clones, about 80% seen once. Before the COVID-19 pandemic, during about 2010-2018, CD4+ T cells were taken from unexposed donors. CD4+ T cells were isolated from the cells after 10 days of culture. Cells permitting, SARS-CoV-2 S/N and four cold-coronavirus spikes were tested on unexposed-donor CD4+ T cells. Each well had 1.5 million to 2.5 million PBMCs in about 5% human AB serum with IL-2. V lost 4 bases, J lost 4 bases, and 1 base stayed unmatched. Germline lookup yields CDR1 MNHEY and CDR2 SMNVEV (reference sequence). The length of the CDR3 is 14 residues.

The chain is built from TRBV27 and TRBJ1-5; 10 nucleotides line up with TRBD1. Sequencing was done on a sample of CD4+ T cells from PBMCs, cultured in vitro. This TCR came from a human donor in good health. CDR3 bases: TGTGCCAGCAGTTGGACAGGGGGGAATCAGCCCCAGCATTTT. Its protein is CASSWTGGNQPQHF.